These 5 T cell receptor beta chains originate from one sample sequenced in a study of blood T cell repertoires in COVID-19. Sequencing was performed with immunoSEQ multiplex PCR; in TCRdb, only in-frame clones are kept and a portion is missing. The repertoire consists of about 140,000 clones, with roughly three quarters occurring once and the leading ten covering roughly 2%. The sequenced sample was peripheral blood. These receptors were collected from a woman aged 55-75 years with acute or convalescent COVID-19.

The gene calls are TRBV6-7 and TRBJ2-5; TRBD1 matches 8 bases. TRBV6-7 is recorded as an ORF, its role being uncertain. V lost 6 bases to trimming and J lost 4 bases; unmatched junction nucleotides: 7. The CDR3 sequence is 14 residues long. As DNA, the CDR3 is TGTGCCAGCAGCTCTGACAGGGGAAGAGAGACCCAGTACTTC. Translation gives CASSSDRGRETQYF.

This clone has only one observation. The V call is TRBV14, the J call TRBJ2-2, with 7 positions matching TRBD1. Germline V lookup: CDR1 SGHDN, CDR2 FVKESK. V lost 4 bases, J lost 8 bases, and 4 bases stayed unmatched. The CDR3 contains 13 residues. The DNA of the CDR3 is TGTGCCAGCAGCCCAGGGACAGTTGGGGAGCTGTTTTTT. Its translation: CASSPGTVGELFF. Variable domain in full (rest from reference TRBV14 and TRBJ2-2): EAGVTQFPSHSVIEKGQTVTLRCDPISGHDNLYWYRRVMGKEIKFLLHFVKESKQDESGMPNNRFLAERTGGTYSTLKVQPAELEDSGVYFCASSPGTVGELFFGEGSRLTVL.

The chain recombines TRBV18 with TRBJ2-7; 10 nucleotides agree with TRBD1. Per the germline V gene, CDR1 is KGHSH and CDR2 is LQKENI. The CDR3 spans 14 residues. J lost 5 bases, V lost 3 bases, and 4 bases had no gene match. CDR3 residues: CASSPGQGRNEQYF. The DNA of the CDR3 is TGTGCCAGCTCACCGGGACAGGGGAGGAACGAGCAGTACTTC.

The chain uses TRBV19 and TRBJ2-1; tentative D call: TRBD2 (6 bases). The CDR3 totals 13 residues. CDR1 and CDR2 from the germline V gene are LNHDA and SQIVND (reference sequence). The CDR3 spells CAVRGLAYNEQFF. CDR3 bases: TGTGCTGTAAGGGGACTGGCTTACAATGAGCAGTTCTTC.

DNA of the CDR3: TGCAGCGTTTCCTACCGCCAGGGGCTCACAGATACGCAGTATTTT. Its translation is CSVSYRQGLTDTQYF. This chain joins TRBV29-1 and TRBJ2-3; a possible D gene is TRBD1 (6 bases). Trimming cost V 5 bases and J 2 bases, with 17 bases left between them. Germline V CDR1 and CDR2: SQVTM, ANQGSEA. There are 15 residues in the CDR3.